This entry is about one T cell receptor beta chain. Its matching antigen is unknown. By flow cytometry, patients selected for sequencing had shown an expansion of CD8+CD57+ cells. Patients uniformly had severe acquired aplastic anemia. Therapy had not been given to patients before blood sampling. This specimen comes from a study of CD8+CD57+ T cells in acquired aplastic anemia. Study overall: Mean yield of DNA from sorted CD4+ and CD8+ cells was around 3 ug. Notes on the study in general: The same twenty-nine CD8+ CDR3 sequences occurred in patients and in controls.

Genomic DNA provided the template from which TCR beta VDJ and CDR3 profiles were obtained. TCRdb ran MiXCR on the reads and lists one entry per CDR3 protein. Of about 40,000 distinct CDR3 sequences listed, roughly 63% are singletons. There are 14 residues in the CDR3. In germline, CDR1 is MGHDK, CDR2 SYGVNS. Between the trimmed V and J ends, which lost 5 bases and 2 bases, there was a span of 13 bases. The V call is TRBV25-1, the J call TRBJ2-7; D may be TRBD1 or TRBD2 (5 bases each). Sequenced sample: sorted CD4+, CD8+, or CD8+CD57+ T cells (not recorded which) from PBMCs. The clonotype was recovered from a human donor with aplastic anemia. DNA for the CDR3: TGTGCCAGCAGTTTTCGGGAAGGGGCCTACGAGCAGTACTTC. Its translation is CASSFREGAYEQYF.